This entry concerns a single T cell receptor beta chain. The entry originates in a study of blood T cell repertoires in COVID-19. Germline loops: CDR1 GTSNPN, CDR2 SVGIG (reference sequence). The CDR3 is 13 residues long. V shed 6 bases and J 0 bases; nucleotides not matched to a gene: 4. The assay was immunoSEQ multiplex PCR, and TCRdb's table has in-frame clones only and misses some. The sample contains approximately 190,000 clones, roughly 89% of which appear only once. The rearrangement links TRBV30 to TRBJ1-1; 7 nucleotides align to TRBD1. The receptor comes from a woman aged 25-40 years who had been exposed to COVID-19. Sequenced: PBMCs or T cells enriched from blood (not recorded which). The CDR3 reads CACRGQLNTEAFF. DNA for the CDR3: TGTGCCTGTCGGGGACAGCTGAACACTGAAGCTTTCTTT.